The 32 T cell receptor beta chains listed next were all sequenced from one sample in a study of OX40 agonist ivuxolimab in advanced cancers. Generated by immunoSEQ multiplex PCR, the TCRdb table keeps only in-frame clones and is missing some. Found here are 75,000 to 100,000 clones, 92% of them singletons; the top ten hold 3.4%. The material was CD4+ or CD8+ T cells sorted from blood, obtained in a trial of the OX40 agonist ivuxolimab. The receptor source for this set is an adult with an advanced solid tumor such as melanoma, head and neck, liver or kidney cancer.

This sequence joins TRBV9 and TRBJ2-2; D ambiguous. This CDR3 has 14 amino acids. Germline CDR1 and CDR2: SGDLS and YYNGEE. V lost 0 bases, J lost 9 bases, and 12 bases lay in between. The CDR3 DNA sequence: TGTGCCAGCAGCGTAGCAGCTTCTTCTTGGGAGCTGTTTTTT. Translating gives CASSVAASSWELFF.

V and J are TRBV19 and TRBJ1-1; D remains unclear. The CDR3 is 14 residues long. Germline CDR1 and CDR2: LNHDA and SQIVND (reference sequence). The V and J ends lost 3 bases and 3 bases respectively, with 11 bases between them. This chain's CDR3 is CASSIGWGYTEAFF. The CDR3, as DNA: TGTGCCAGTAGTATCGGGTGGGGATACACTGAAGCTTTCTTT. Supplemented by reference TRBV19 and TRBJ1-1, the full variable domain reads DGGITQSPKYLFRKEGQNVTLSCEQNLNHDAMYWYRQDPGQGLRLIYYSQIVNDFQKGDIAEGYSVSREKKESFPLTVTSAQKNPTAFYLCASSIGWGYTEAFFGQGTRLTVV.

This chain uses TRBV7-8 with TRBJ2-1; 10 positions match TRBD2. Germline V CDR1 and CDR2: SGHVS, FQNEAQ. V lost 1 base to trimming and J lost 4 bases; unmatched junction nucleotides: 4. CDR3 length: 16 amino acids. CDR3 nucleotides: TGTGCCAGCAGCTTAGTGTCTAGCGGGAGATACAATGAGCAGTTCTTC. Residues: CASSLVSSGRYNEQFF.

This chain connects TRBV19 to TRBJ2-2, with D possibly being TRBD2 (5 bases). CDR1 is LNHDA and CDR2 is SQIVND in the germline V gene (reference sequence). The CDR3 has 13 residues. V was cut by 2 bases and J by 7 bases, with 8 bases left in between. CDR3 DNA: TGTGCCAGTAGTATAACGGGAAACGGGGAGCTGTTTTTT. Translating it yields CASSITGNGELFF.

This chain connects TRBV4-1 to TRBJ2-3; D possibly corresponds to TRBD2 (5 bases). This CDR3 spans 16 amino acids. Germline V gene data show CDR1 as MGHRA and CDR2 as YSYEKL. Trimming left V 0 bases short and J 0 bases short, with 10 bases between. The CDR3 loop is CASSQEVLDSTDTQYF. DNA for the CDR3: TGCGCCAGCAGCCAAGAAGTACTAGATAGCACAGATACGCAGTATTTT.

The chain joins TRBV9 to TRBJ1-4; a possible D gene is TRBD1 (6 bases). Per germline, CDR1 SGDLS and CDR2 YYNGEE. The V end lost 3 bases, the J end lost 0 bases, and 9 bases lay between the germline ends. The CDR3 length is 15 residues. The CDR3 region has the DNA TGTGCCAGCAGCGCGGAGGGGGCAACTAATGAAAAACTGTTTTTT. Protein: CASSAEGATNEKLFF. The full variable domain, rest sourced from reference TRBV9 and TRBJ1-4, is DSGVTQTPKHLITATGQRVTLRCSPRSGDLSVYWYQQSLDQGLQFLIQYYNGEERAKGNILERFSAQQFPDLHSELNLSSLELGDSALYFCASSAEGATNEKLFFGSGTQLSVL.

The J gene is TRBJ1-1, the V gene TRBV9, with no clear D. The germline V gene has CDR1 SGDLS and CDR2 YYNGEE. V lost 4 bases to trimming and J lost 4 bases, with 17 bases between them. The CDR3 contains 15 residues. CDR3: CASSTRAYGSTEAFF. The CDR3 DNA is TGTGCCAGCAGCACTCGGGCCTACGGAAGCACTGAAGCTTTCTTT. Full variable domain (missing parts from reference TRBV9 and TRBJ1-1): DSGVTQTPKHLITATGQRVTLRCSPRSGDLSVYWYQQSLDQGLQFLIQYYNGEERAKGNILERFSAQQFPDLHSELNLSSLELGDSALYFCASSTRAYGSTEAFFGQGTRLTVV.

V gene TRBV6-5 combines with J gene TRBJ2-1, with D perhaps matching TRBD1 or TRBD2 (5 bases each). The CDR3 loop spans 13 amino acids. Trimming cost V 8 bases and J 7 bases, with 15 bases left between them. Germline lookup yields CDR1 MNHEY and CDR2 SVGAGI. CDR3 bases: TGTGCCAGCTCACCGGGACCCTGGAATGAGCAGTTCTTC. It yields the protein CASSPGPWNEQFF.

The chain uses TRBV19 and TRBJ2-2; tentatively, D is TRBD1 or TRBD2 (5 bases each). CDR1 LNHDA and CDR2 SQIVND come from the germline V gene (reference sequence). The CDR3 spans 16 residues. The ends were cut back, 7 bases at V and 6 bases at J, with 21 bases in the middle. The CDR3 loop is CASTPLGPSGPGELFF. CDR3 bases: TGTGCCAGTACCCCTCTCGGCCCCTCGGGACCCGGGGAGCTGTTTTTT.

In DNA form, the CDR3 reads TGTGCCAGCAGTGTCCGGGACAGCCACACAGATACGCAGTATTTT. Residues: CASSVRDSHTDTQYF. The chain has TRBV27 and TRBJ2-3; 7 positions match TRBD1. The CDR3 runs 15 residues. V shed 5 bases, J shed 2 bases, and the junction held 7 bases outside the gene matches. Germline V gene sequence: CDR1 MNHEY, CDR2 SMNVEV (reference sequence).

This rearrangement joins TRBV5-6 to TRBJ1-4, with 10 positions matching TRBD1. V lost 4 bases to trimming and J lost 3 bases; unmatched junction nucleotides: 3. Germline CDR1 is SGHDT and CDR2 is YYEEEE. The CDR3 contains 15 residues. For the CDR3, the DNA is TGTGCCAGCAGCCTCGGGACAGGGGCTAATGAAAAACTGTTTTTT. This codes for CASSLGTGANEKLFF.

V and J are TRBV29-1 and TRBJ1-2, with TRBD1 as a possible D gene (5 bases). The CDR3 runs 17 residues. Germline V gene lookup returns CDR1 SQVTM and CDR2 ANQGSEA. V lost 1 base and J lost 0, with 18 bases in between. CDR3 bases: TGCAGCGTTGAAGGTTGGGCCCCAGGGAGAGCTAACTATGGCTACACCTTC. Its protein is CSVEGWAPGRANYGYTF. Complete variable domain (other parts from reference TRBV29-1 and TRBJ1-2): SAVISQKPSRDICQRGTSLTIQCQVDSQVTMMFWYRQQPGQSLTLIATANQGSEATYESGFVIDKFPISRPNLTFSTLTVSNMSPEDSSIYLCSVEGWAPGRANYGYTFGSGTRLTVV.

The DNA of the CDR3 is TGTGCCAGCAGTTTAATAGATGGGACAGGAGGTGCGATGATTTATGGCTACACCTTC. Protein sequence: CASSLIDGTGGAMIYGYTF. The gene calls are TRBV28 and TRBJ1-2; 8 nucleotides match TRBD1. In germline, CDR1 is MDHEN, CDR2 SYDVKM. The CDR3 runs to 19 residues. V lost 2 bases, J lost 5 bases, and 19 bases stayed unmatched.

Only one count was recorded for this clone. The chain couples TRBV6-5 to TRBJ2-1; 10 bases map to TRBD1. The CDR3 consists of 15 residues. With 4 bases clipped from V and 5 bases from J, the junction kept 5 bases outside the gene matches. CDR1 MNHEY and CDR2 SVGAGI come from the germline V gene. CDR3 nucleotide sequence: TGTGCCAGCAGTTCCTCCGGGACAGGGGACAATGAGCAGTTCTTC. Residues: CASSSSGTGDNEQFF.

The chain recombines TRBV30 with TRBJ2-5, with D hard to call. CDR1 is GTSNPN and CDR2 is SVGIG in the germline V gene (reference sequence). V lost 3 bases, J lost 2 bases, and 13 bases lay in between. The CDR3 is 14 amino acids. CDR3 loop: CAWSSWRDQETQYF. CDR3 bases: TGTGCCTGGAGCTCCTGGCGCGATCAAGAGACCCAGTACTTC.

The genes are TRBV7-8 and TRBJ2-5, with D tentatively TRBD2 (7 bases). Per the germline V gene, CDR1 is SGHVS and CDR2 is FQNEAQ. This CDR3 has 17 amino acids. The germline V and J ends were trimmed by 1 base and 1 base, with 16 bases remaining between them. CDR3 amino acids: CASSLGWGGPVQETQYF. The CDR3 DNA follows: TGTGCCAGCAGCTTAGGGTGGGGGGGGCCAGTCCAAGAGACCCAGTACTTC.

The chain uses TRBV19 and TRBJ2-7; 9 nucleotides agree with TRBD1. After removal of 4 bases from V and 1 base from J, the junction contained 5 bases not matched to a gene. Germline-derived CDR1 and CDR2 are LNHDA and SQIVND (reference sequence). This CDR3 has 15 amino acids. The CDR3 protein is CASSTGQGFSYEQYF. The DNA for the CDR3 is TGTGCCAGTAGTACGGGACAGGGATTTTCCTACGAGCAGTACTTC.

This chain joins TRBV21-1 and TRBJ1-5. TRBV21-1 is flagged as a pseudogene. The CDR3 is 17 residues long. Here the CDR3 reads CASSKGTVERGNQPQHF. For the CDR3, the DNA is TGTGCCAGCAGCAAGGGGACCGTCGAGAGAGGCAATCAGCCCCAGCATTTT.

This chain links TRBV7-6 with TRBJ2-1, with TRBD2 identical over 8 bases. Looked up from germline, CDR1 is SGHVS and CDR2 is FNYEAQ. J was trimmed by 5 bases and V by 1 base; bases with no gene match: 4. This CDR3 region has 15 residues. The CDR3 DNA reads TGTGCCAGCAGCTTAGGGGCGGGGGGCCACAATGAGCAGTTCTTC. This sequence encodes CASSLGAGGHNEQFF.

V and J are TRBV19 and TRBJ2-1; D gene ambiguous. The CDR3 has 12 residues. CDR1 and CDR2 (germline): LNHDA, SQIVND (reference sequence). Trimming removed 3 bases from V and 6 bases from J, with 6 bases in between. The CDR3 spells CASSIPSNEQFF. CDR3 in DNA: TGTGCCAGTAGTATCCCCTCCAATGAGCAGTTCTTC.

The chain has TRBV19 and TRBJ2-7; no firm D call. CDR3 length equals 13 residues. The V gene lost 10 bases and the J gene lost 3 bases, with 16 bases spanning the gap. Germline CDR1 is LNHDA and CDR2 is SQIVND (reference sequence). The CDR3 loop reads CATPFNAHYEQYF. CDR3 in DNA: TGTGCCACCCCCTTTAACGCTCACTACGAGCAGTACTTC.

The J gene is TRBJ2-1, the V gene TRBV2; 9 bases are shared with TRBD2. Germline assignment: CDR1 SNHLY and CDR2 FYNNEI. After removal of 7 bases from V and 2 bases from J, the junction contained 9 bases not matched to a gene. This CDR3 comprises 16 residues. CDR3 sequence reads: CASKIAGATAYNEQFF. CDR3 coding DNA: TGTGCCAGCAAAATAGCGGGGGCAACCGCCTACAATGAGCAGTTCTTC.

The chain combines TRBV27 with TRBJ2-1; D ambiguous. The V gene lost 3 bases and the J gene lost 0 bases, with 9 bases spanning the gap. The CDR3 covers 15 residues. Germline V gene data show CDR1 as MNHEY and CDR2 as SMNVEV (reference sequence). CDR3 sequence reads: CASSFQDSSYNEQFF. CDR3 coding DNA: TGTGCCAGCAGTTTTCAGGATAGCTCCTACAATGAGCAGTTCTTC.

This chain joins TRBV9 and TRBJ1-4; TRBD1 matches at 12 bases. The germline V gene encodes CDR1 SGDLS and CDR2 YYNGEE. CDR3 length: 15 residues. Trimming at V came to 2 bases and at J to 8 bases, leaving 4 bases not matched to a gene. The DNA for the CDR3 is TGTGCCAGCAGCGTCTCCGGGACAGGGGGCGAAAAACTGTTTTTT. Translating gives CASSVSGTGGEKLFF.

The genes are TRBV29-1 and TRBJ1-2, with D unclear. Germline assignment: CDR1 SQVTM and CDR2 ANQGSEA. This CDR3 spans 12 amino acids. V lost 3 bases, J lost 3 bases, and 8 bases lay in between. CDR3 loop: CSVDDQHYGYTF. In DNA form, the CDR3 reads TGCAGCGTTGACGACCAGCACTATGGCTACACCTTC.

V usage is TRBV5-4 and J usage is TRBJ1-2; D might be TRBD1 (5 bases). CDR1 and CDR2 (germline): SGHNT, YYREEE (reference sequence). This CDR3 has 13 amino acids. Trimming shortened V by 4 bases and J by 5 bases, and 12 bases separated the two germline ends. The CDR3 protein is CASSGTWGYGYTF. The CDR3 region has the DNA TGTGCCAGCAGCGGAACTTGGGGGTATGGCTACACCTTC.

This clone has only one observation. The V gene is TRBV7-6, the J gene TRBJ1-5, with D maybe TRBD1 (6 bases). Per germline, CDR1 SGHVS and CDR2 FNYEAQ. The CDR3 spans 13 residues. V was clipped by 2 bases and J by 5 bases, with 7 bases between them. CDR3 DNA sequence: TGTGCCAGCAGCTTACAGGGGCATCAGCCCCAGCATTTT. Translating gives CASSLQGHQPQHF.

This clone was detected only a few times. This chain links TRBV7-9 with TRBJ2-1; D ambiguous. Trimming stripped 5 bases from V and 9 bases from J, with 20 bases between. This CDR3 region has 15 residues. Germline lookup yields CDR1 SEHNR and CDR2 FQNEAQ (reference sequence). CDR3 bases: TGTGCCAGCAGCCTAATTCCCTCTAAGCACACTGAGCAGTTCTTC. It codes for CASSLIPSKHTEQFF.

J is TRBJ2-7 and V is TRBV28, with a tentative D call TRBD1 (6 bases). The germline V gene encodes CDR1 MDHEN and CDR2 SYDVKM. This CDR3 has 14 amino acids. Trimming removed 3 bases at V and 3 bases at J, with 12 bases between. DNA for the CDR3: TGTGCCAGCAGTTTTCTCGGGACACTCTACGAGCAGTACTTC. Its translation is CASSFLGTLYEQYF.

V usage is TRBV7-2 and J usage is TRBJ1-1; D gene uncertain. Germline CDR1 SGHTA, CDR2 FQGNSA. The CDR3 runs 16 residues. Trimming stripped 1 base from V and 2 bases from J, with 14 bases between. The CDR3 loop reads CASSLVHGPRNTEAFF. CDR3 nucleotide sequence: TGTGCCAGCAGCTTAGTTCACGGCCCCCGTAACACTGAAGCTTTCTTT.

The chain links TRBV6-5 to TRBJ1-2; weak D call: TRBD1 (5 bases). This CDR3 spans 14 amino acids. V was cut by 7 bases and J by 1 base, with 13 bases left in between. Germline assignment: CDR1 MNHEY and CDR2 SVGAGI. CDR3 amino acids: CASTYGTLNYGYTF. CDR3 bases: TGTGCCAGCACCTATGGGACGCTTAACTATGGCTACACCTTC.

The chain combines TRBV6-5 with TRBJ2-3; the D gene is possibly TRBD2 (5 bases). CDR1 and CDR2 from the germline V gene are MNHEY and SVGAGI. The CDR3 is 14 residues long. V lost 5 bases and J lost 4, with 13 bases in between. CDR3 DNA sequence: TGTGCCAGCAGTCTCACACTGGGAGCAGATACGCAGTATTTT. It encodes CASSLTLGADTQYF.